Sequencing of this TCR beta chain was carried out in a study (dated by TCRdb to between 2021 and 2022). The investigation overall reported the following: According to the authors, more investigation is needed, including longitudinal sampling and evaluation of a control group.

Survey-level sequencing on the immunoSEQ platform was used to profile the TCR beta chain repertoires. As for the original processing: Repertoire diversity was measured with the inverse Simpson index, and CDR3 amino acid length spectratypes and V-J pairing frequencies were compared. To annotate clonotypes specific to SARS-CoV-2, CMV, influenza A and EBV, TCR beta CDR3 sequences were compared against VDJdb. TCRdb took over this immuneACCESS table, retaining in-frame rearrangements with V and J assigned. Such tables are incomplete; in checked studies, under half of the missing clones stem from an unresolved V gene, and the remainder is unexplained. The DNA gave D and trimming, while V, J and clone size come from that table. The sample table contains approximately 53,000 clones; only one count was recorded for 80% to 95% of them. Together, the top ten hold about 10% of the sample. PBMCs were isolated from peripheral blood, and TCR beta sequencing was performed on genomic DNA from unsorted PBMCs.

The CDR3, from cysteine to phenylalanine, totals 15 residues. The read is trimmed to its CDR3 DNA, 45 bases read in frame from base 1. The germline V gene provides CDR1 SGHRS and CDR2 YFSETQ. After removal of 2 bases from V and 7 bases from J, the junction retains 8 bases not matched to a gene. A note on this clone: Its antigen remains unidentified. Nothing much larger sits one base from this clone, and base qualities are not available.

This receptor was identified in a man aged 35-49 years with rheumatoid arthritis. The V and J segments used are TRBV5-1 and TRBJ2-1; 8 central bases correspond to TRBD2. The sequenced sample was PBMCs. The nucleotides are TGCGCCAGCAGCTTTCAGACTAGCGTGAAGAATGAGCAGTTCTTC. It encodes CASSFQTSVKNEQFF.